Listed below are T cell receptor beta chains from one sample, sequenced in a study of early T cells in non-severe SARS-CoV-2 infection. Each CDR3 protein gets one entry after TCRdb re-called the 5' RACE reads with MiXCR. The sample shows 35,000 to 50,000 distinct CDR3 sequences, approximately 5.9% of them seen only once. Sequenced material: whole blood, taken at baseline. All receptors derive from an adult who was a healthcare worker with PCR-confirmed SARS-CoV-2 infection or an uninfected control (not recorded which). The CDR3 runs from the conserved cysteine through the conserved F or W. The D gene is left open where the match is weak. For some rows the clone size is stated as once, few or many, or as a class when expanded; others skip it.

many	TRBJ1-2	.	TRBV27	TGTGCCAGCAGTTCATCGACAAGTACCGGCTATGGCTACACCTTC	CASSSSTSTGYGYTF
.	TRBJ1-2	TRBD1	TRBV27	TGTGCCAGCAGAAGGACAGGAACCTATGGCTACACCTTC	CASRRTGTYGYTF
many	TRBJ2-7	.	TRBV4-2	TGTGCCAGCAGCCAAGGACTAGATGCCCGCGAGCAGTACTTC	CASSQGLDAREQYF
few	TRBJ2-1	.	TRBV11-3	TGTGCCAGCAGCTTACACGCCAATGAGCAGTTCTTC	CASSLHANEQFF
few	TRBJ2-6	.	TRBV28	TGTGCCAGCAGTCCCCCGGGGGTCAGCAATTCTGGGGCCAACGTCCTGACTTTC	CASSPPGVSNSGANVLTF
.	TRBJ2-1	TRBD2	TRBV24-1	TGTGCCACCGGCCTAGCGGGGGGGAGCTCCTACAATGAGCAGTTCTTC	CATGLAGGSSYNEQFF
.	TRBJ2-3	TRBD2	TRBV6-6	TGTGCCAGCAGTAACTCGGGGCGCGGGGGGTCTGGAGATACGCAGTATTTT	CASSNSGRGGSGDTQYF
many	TRBJ1-6	.	TRBV19	TGTGCCAGTACCCTGGGTACATCGAATTCACCCCTCCACTTT	CASTLGTSNSPLHF
many	TRBJ1-1	.	TRBV29-1	TGCAGCGTTGGAGGGGTGTACGGCACTGAAGCTTTCTTT	CSVGGVYGTEAFF
few	TRBJ1-5	.	TRBV6-6	TGTGCCAGCAGTTACTCGACTTCCGGGCAGCCCCAGCATTTT	CASSYSTSGQPQHF
.	TRBJ2-1	.	TRBV20-1	TGCAGTGCGATGACAGGAGCCTACAATGAGCAGTTCTTC	CSAMTGAYNEQFF
many	TRBJ2-7	TRBD1	TRBV11-2	TGTGCCAGCAGCCCGGGACAGGGGCGAACCTACGAGCAGTACTTC	CASSPGQGRTYEQYF
many	TRBJ2-5	.	TRBV27	TGTGCCAGCGGGCAAGAGACCCAGTACTTC	CASGQETQYF
.	TRBJ1-1	TRBD1	TRBV6-2/TRBV6-3	TGTGCCAGCAGTCCAGGGGGCAGCCTCAACACTGAAGCTTTCTTT	CASSPGGSLNTEAFF
many	TRBJ2-5	.	TRBV4-1	TGCGCCAGCAGCCCCGGACAGCTGCCGTACCAAGAGACCCAGTACTTC	CASSPGQLPYQETQYF
many	TRBJ1-3	.	TRBV29-1	TGCAGCGTTGAATGGGAACACTCTGGAAACACCATATATTTT	CSVEWEHSGNTIYF
many	TRBJ2-5	TRBD2	TRBV6-6	TGTGCCAGCAGCGACGGGGGGGCAGCTTCGAAGACCCAGTACTTC	CASSDGGAASKTQYF
many	TRBJ2-1	.	TRBV12-3/TRBV12-4	TGTGCCAGCAGCCCCAGCCAGGGAGATTACAATGAGCAGTTCTTC	CASSPSQGDYNEQFF
few	TRBJ2-7	.	TRBV7-9	TGTGCCAGCAGCTTCGACCTGGGCGAGCAGTACTTC	CASSFDLGEQYF
many	TRBJ1-2	.	TRBV2	TGTGCCAGCAGTGAAAGGTGGGACACAAACTATGGCTACACCTTC	CASSERWDTNYGYTF
.	TRBJ2-1	.	TRBV6-1	TGTGCCAGCAGTGAAGAGGCCGGCAGCCCCTACAATGAGCAGTTCTTC	CASSEEAGSPYNEQFF
.	TRBJ1-2	.	TRBV20-1	TGCAGTGCTAGCCGAAGAAGGGAGGATGGCTACACCTTC	CSASRRREDGYTF
.	TRBJ1-6	.	TRBV4-3	TGCGCCAGCAGCCAAGCACTTAATTCACCCCTCCACTTT	CASSQALNSPLHF
.	TRBJ2-2	.	TRBV11-3	TGTGCCAGCAGTGTGGCCTCGAACACCGGGGAGCTGTTTTTT	CASSVASNTGELFF
few	TRBJ1-1	.	TRBV5-1	TGCGCCAGCAGCTTGGAAGGGGGTGTCTCTGAAGCTTTCTTT	CASSLEGGVSEAFF
many	TRBJ2-7	.	TRBV6-2/TRBV6-3	TGTGCCAGCAGTTACTCGCATCCTACCTACGAGCAGTACTTC	CASSYSHPTYEQYF
few	TRBJ1-4	TRBD1	TRBV7-9	TGTGCCAGCAGCAACCGACAGGGAAATAATGAAAAACTGTTTTTT	CASSNRQGNNEKLFF
many	TRBJ2-3	.	TRBV7-9	TGTGCCAGCAGCCGGCTCGGACAGTCCACAGATACGCAGTATTTT	CASSRLGQSTDTQYF
medium-sized	TRBJ2-7	.	TRBV28	TGTGCCAGCAGTTTTGGTCTCGAGCAGTACTTC	CASSFGLEQYF
.	TRBJ2-2	TRBD2	TRBV12-3/TRBV12-4	TGTGCCAGCAGCCCAAGCGGGGGGTTGGCCGGGGAGCTGTTTTTT	CASSPSGGLAGELFF
many	TRBJ2-5	TRBD2	TRBV20-1	TGCAGTGCTAGGAGAGGGACTAGCGACCAAGAGACCCAGTACTTC	CSARRGTSDQETQYF